This TCR beta chain was captured by sequencing in a study of cytomegalovirus exposure and HLA in healthy donors. Of note for this clone: Its antigen is unidentified.

Findings and caveats of the study: In a later analysis, donors in an Asian-associated ancestry cluster reportedly had fewer N-insertions in productive TCRs than the cohort mean. An apparent linkage of common viral pathogens to several of the most significant clusters emerged in a later analysis. Cytomegalovirus-associated TCR beta chains were listed, numbering roughly 150.

Primers for the PCR totalled 60 Vbeta and 13 Jbeta. The assay was immunoSEQ multiplex PCR, and TCRdb's table has in-frame clones only and misses some. The repertoire holds around 130,000 clones, with around 85% as singletons. The CDR3 is 14 amino acids. Germline V gene sequence: CDR1 KGHSH, CDR2 LQKENI. Trimming removed 2 bases at V and 0 bases at J, with 5 bases between. The sample was PBMCs. The sequence came from a female donor in good health and CMV-seronegative. The chain employs TRBV18 and TRBJ2-4; D gene unclear. CDR3 amino acids: CASSPEQAKNIQYF. CDR3 DNA sequence: TGTGCCAGCTCACCAGAACAAGCCAAAAACATTCAGTACTTC.